This T cell receptor (beta chain) was identified in a study of T-cell reconstitution after alpha-beta-depleted transplantation in children. Unmatched junction bases numbered 9, after V lost 5 bases and J lost 8 bases. In germline, CDR1 is SGHAT, CDR2 FQNNGV. There are 15 residues in the CDR3. Molecular barcoding with unique molecular identifiers was used for the TCRbeta library. Via MiXCR, TCRdb re-called the PCR reads, giving one row per CDR3 protein. This table holds more than 250,000 distinct CDR3 sequences, more than 8% found once. This clonotype was seen a handful of times. The source is a human donor who donated a stem cell graft to a child with SCID. The V and J genes are TRBV11-2 and TRBJ1-4, with 9 positions matching TRBD1. Here the sequenced sample was PBMCs from the stem cell graft donor, taken from the stem cell graft. The chain's CDR3 is CASSPNRDRDEKLFF. CDR3 bases: TGTGCCAGCAGCCCGAACCGGGACAGGGACGAAAAACTGTTTTTT.